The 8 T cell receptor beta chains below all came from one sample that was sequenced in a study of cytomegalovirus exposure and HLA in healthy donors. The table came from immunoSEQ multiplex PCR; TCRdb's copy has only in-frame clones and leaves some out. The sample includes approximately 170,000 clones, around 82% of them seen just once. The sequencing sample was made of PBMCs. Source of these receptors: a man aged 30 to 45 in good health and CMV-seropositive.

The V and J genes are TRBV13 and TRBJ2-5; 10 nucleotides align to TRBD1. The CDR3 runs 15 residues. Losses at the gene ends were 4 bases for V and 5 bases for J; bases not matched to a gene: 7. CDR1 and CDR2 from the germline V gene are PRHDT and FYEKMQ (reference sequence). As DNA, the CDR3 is TGTGCCAGCAGCTCAGGGACAGGGGCGGGGGAGACCCAGTACTTC. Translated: CASSSGTGAGETQYF.

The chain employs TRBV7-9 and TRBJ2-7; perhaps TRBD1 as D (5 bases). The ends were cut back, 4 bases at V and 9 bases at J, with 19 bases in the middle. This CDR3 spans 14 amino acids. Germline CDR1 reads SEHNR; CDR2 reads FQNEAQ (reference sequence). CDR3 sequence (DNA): TGTGCCAGCAGCTCCACAATACAGGACCCCCGGCAGTACTTC. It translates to CASSSTIQDPRQYF.

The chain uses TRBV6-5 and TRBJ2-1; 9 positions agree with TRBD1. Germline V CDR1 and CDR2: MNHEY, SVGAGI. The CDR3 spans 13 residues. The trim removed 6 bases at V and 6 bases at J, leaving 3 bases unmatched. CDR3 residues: CASSSDRGNEQFF. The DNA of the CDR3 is TGTGCCAGCAGCTCGGACAGGGGCAATGAGCAGTTCTTC.

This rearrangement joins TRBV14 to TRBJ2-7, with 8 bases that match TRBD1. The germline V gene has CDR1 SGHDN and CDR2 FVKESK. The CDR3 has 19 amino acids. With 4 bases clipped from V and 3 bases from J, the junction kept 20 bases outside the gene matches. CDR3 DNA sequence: TGTGCCAGCAGCCCGGGACAGGCTTTCCGGGGGCCTGCCCGCTACGAGCAGTACTTC. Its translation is CASSPGQAFRGPARYEQYF. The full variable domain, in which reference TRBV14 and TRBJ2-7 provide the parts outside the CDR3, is EAGVTQFPSHSVIEKGQTVTLRCDPISGHDNLYWYRRVMGKEIKFLLHFVKESKQDESGMPNNRFLAERTGGTYSTLKVQPAELEDSGVYFCASSPGQAFRGPARYEQYFGPGTRLTVT.

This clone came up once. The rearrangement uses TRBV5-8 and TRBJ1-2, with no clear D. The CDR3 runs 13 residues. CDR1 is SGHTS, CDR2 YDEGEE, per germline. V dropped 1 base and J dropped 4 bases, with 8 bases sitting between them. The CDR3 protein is CASSLWALYGYTF. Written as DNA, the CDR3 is TGTGCCAGCAGCTTGTGGGCCCTCTATGGCTACACCTTC.

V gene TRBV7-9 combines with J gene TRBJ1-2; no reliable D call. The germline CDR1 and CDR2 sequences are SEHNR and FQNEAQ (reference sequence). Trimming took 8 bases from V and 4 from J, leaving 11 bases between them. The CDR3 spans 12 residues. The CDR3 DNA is TGTGCCAGCTTCCTAGGCGGCTATGGCTACACCTTC. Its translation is CASFLGGYGYTF.

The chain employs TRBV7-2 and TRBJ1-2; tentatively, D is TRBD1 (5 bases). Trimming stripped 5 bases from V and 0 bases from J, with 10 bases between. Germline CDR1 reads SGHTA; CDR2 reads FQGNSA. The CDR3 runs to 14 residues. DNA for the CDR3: TGTGCCAGCAGCGAGGACATAACTAACTATGGCTACACCTTC. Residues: CASSEDITNYGYTF. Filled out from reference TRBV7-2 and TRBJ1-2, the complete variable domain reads GAGVSQSPSNKVTEKGKDVELRCDPISGHTALYWYRQSLGQGLEFLIYFQGNSAPDKSGLPSDRFSAERTGGSVSTLTIQRTQQEDSAVYLCASSEDITNYGYTFGSGTRLTVV.

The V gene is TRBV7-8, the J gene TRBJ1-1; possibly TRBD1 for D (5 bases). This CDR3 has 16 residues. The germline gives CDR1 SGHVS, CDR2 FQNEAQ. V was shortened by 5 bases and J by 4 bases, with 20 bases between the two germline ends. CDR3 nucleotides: TGTGCCAGCAGCCCAAGCCTACGGGGGATCGGCACTGAAGCTTTCTTT. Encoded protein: CASSPSLRGIGTEAFF.